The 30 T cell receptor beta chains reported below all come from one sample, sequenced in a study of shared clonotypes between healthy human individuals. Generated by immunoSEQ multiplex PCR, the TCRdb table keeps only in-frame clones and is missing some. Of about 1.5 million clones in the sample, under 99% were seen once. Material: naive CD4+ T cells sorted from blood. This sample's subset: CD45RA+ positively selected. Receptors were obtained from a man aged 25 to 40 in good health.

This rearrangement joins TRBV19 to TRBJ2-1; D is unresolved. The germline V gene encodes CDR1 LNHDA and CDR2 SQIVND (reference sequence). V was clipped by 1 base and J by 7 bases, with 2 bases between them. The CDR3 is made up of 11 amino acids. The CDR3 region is CASSIGNEQFF. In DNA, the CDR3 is TGTGCCAGTAGTATAGGGAATGAGCAGTTCTTC.

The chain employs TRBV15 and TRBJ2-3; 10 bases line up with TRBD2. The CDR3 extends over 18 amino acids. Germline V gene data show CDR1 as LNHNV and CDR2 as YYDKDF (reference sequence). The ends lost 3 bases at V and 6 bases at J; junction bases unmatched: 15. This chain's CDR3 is CATSRGTSGNGLRDTQYF. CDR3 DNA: TGTGCCACCAGCAGGGGTACTAGCGGGAATGGCCTCCGGGATACGCAGTATTTT.

CDR3 sequence reads: CASSAGGGGTDTQYF. The DNA of the CDR3 is TGCGCCAGCAGCGCCGGGGGCGGGGGCACAGATACGCAGTATTTT. The chain recombines TRBV4-3 with TRBJ2-3, with D possibly called TRBD1 or TRBD2 (6 bases each). V lost 5 bases, J lost 1 base, and 13 bases lay in between. This CDR3 contains 15 residues. Germline loops: CDR1 LGHNA, CDR2 YSLEER.

CDR3 sequence: CAISELDRNPSYEQYF. For the CDR3, the DNA is TGTGCCATCAGTGAGTTGGACAGGAACCCTTCCTACGAGCAGTACTTC. This chain joins TRBV10-3 and TRBJ2-7, with 7 bases fitting TRBD1. With V trimmed by 1 base and J by 1 base, 7 bases remained unmatched. The CDR3 totals 16 residues. The germline gives CDR1 ENHRY, CDR2 SYGVKD.

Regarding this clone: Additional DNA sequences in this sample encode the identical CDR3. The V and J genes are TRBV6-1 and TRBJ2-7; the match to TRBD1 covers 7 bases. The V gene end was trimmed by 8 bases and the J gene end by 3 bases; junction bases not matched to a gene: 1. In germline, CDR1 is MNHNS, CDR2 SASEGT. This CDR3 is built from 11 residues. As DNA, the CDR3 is TGTGCCAGCCGGGACAGCTACGAGCAGTACTTC. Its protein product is CASRDSYEQYF.

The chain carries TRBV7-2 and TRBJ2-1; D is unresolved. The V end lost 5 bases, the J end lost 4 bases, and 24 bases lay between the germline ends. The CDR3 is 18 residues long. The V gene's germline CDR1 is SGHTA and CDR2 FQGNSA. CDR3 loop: CASSLLVSFPPGYNEQFF. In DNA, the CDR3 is TGTGCCAGCAGCCTACTGGTCAGCTTCCCCCCGGGTTACAATGAGCAGTTCTTC.

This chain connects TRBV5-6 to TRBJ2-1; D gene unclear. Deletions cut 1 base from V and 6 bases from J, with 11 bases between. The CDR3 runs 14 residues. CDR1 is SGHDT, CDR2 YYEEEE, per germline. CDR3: CASSLKGYSNEQFF. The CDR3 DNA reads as TGTGCCAGCAGCTTGAAAGGTTACAGCAATGAGCAGTTCTTC.

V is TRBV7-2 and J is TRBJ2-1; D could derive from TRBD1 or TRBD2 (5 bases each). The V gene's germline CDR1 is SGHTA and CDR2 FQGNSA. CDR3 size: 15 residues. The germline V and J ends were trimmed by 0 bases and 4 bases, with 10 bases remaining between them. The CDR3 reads CASSLAGAAYNEQFF. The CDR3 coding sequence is TGTGCCAGCAGCTTAGCCGGGGCAGCTTACAATGAGCAGTTCTTC.

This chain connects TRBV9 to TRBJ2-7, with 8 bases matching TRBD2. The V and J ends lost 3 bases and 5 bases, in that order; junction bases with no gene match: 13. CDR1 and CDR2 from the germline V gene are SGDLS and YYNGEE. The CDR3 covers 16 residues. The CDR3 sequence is CASSEGRASGFDEQYF. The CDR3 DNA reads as TGTGCCAGCAGCGAGGGGAGGGCTAGCGGGTTCGACGAGCAGTACTTC.

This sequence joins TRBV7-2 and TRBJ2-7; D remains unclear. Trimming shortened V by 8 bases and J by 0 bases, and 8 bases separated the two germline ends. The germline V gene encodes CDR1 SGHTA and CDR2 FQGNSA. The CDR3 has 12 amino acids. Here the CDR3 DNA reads TGTGCCAGCGGTCTCAGCTCCTACGAGCAGTACTTC. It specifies CASGLSSYEQYF.

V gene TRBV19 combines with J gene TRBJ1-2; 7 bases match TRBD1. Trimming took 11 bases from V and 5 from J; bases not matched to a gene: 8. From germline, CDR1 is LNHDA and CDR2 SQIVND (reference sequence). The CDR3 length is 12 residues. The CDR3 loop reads CASQGEGYGYTF. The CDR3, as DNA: TGTGCCTCCCAGGGGGAAGGGTATGGCTACACCTTC.

CDR3 nucleotide sequence: TGTGCCAGCAGCACGGGACTAGCGGGAGGGATCTATGACGAGCAGTACTTC. Protein sequence: CASSTGLAGGIYDEQYF. V usage is TRBV7-3 and J usage is TRBJ2-7; 16 bases fit TRBD2. CDR1 and CDR2 (germline): SGHTA, FQGTGA. The CDR3 sequence is 17 residues long. With V trimmed by 5 bases and J by 5 bases, 9 bases remained unmatched.

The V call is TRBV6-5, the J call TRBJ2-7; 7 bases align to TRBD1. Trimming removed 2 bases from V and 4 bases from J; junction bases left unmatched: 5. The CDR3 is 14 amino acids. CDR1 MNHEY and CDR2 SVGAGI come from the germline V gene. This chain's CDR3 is CASSYAPRGYEQYF. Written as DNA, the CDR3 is TGTGCCAGCAGTTACGCTCCCAGGGGGTACGAGCAGTACTTC.

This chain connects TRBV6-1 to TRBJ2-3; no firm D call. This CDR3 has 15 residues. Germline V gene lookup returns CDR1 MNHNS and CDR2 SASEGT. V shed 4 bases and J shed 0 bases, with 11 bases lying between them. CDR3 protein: CASSATFHSTDTQYF. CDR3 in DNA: TGTGCCAGCAGTGCGACTTTTCATAGCACAGATACGCAGTATTTT.

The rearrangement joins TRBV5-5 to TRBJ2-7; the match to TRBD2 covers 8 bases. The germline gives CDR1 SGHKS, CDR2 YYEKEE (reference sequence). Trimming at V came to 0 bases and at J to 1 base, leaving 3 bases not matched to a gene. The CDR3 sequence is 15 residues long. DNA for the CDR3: TGTGCCAGCAGCTTGGTGGCGGGAGGTTCCTACGAGCAGTACTTC. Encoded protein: CASSLVAGGSYEQYF.

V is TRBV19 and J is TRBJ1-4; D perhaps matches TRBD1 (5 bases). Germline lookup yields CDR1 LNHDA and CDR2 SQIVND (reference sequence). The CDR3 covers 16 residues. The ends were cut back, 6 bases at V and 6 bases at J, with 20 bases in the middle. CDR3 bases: TGTGCCAGTAGACCCGGACCTATCGGGGGTTATGAAAAACTGTTTTTT. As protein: CASRPGPIGGYEKLFF.

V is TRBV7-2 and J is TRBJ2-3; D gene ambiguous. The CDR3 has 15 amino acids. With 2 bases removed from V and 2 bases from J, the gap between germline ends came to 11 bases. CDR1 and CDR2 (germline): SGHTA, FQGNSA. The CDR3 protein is CASSLPPGSTDTQYF. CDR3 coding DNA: TGTGCCAGCAGCTTACCCCCCGGTTCCACAGATACGCAGTATTTT.

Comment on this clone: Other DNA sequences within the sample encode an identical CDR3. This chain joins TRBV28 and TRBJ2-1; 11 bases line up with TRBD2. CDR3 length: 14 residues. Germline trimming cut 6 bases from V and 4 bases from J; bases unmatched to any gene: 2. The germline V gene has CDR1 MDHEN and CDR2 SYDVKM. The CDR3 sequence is CASRGTSGYNEQFF. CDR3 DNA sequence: TGTGCCAGCAGGGGGACTAGCGGATACAATGAGCAGTTCTTC.

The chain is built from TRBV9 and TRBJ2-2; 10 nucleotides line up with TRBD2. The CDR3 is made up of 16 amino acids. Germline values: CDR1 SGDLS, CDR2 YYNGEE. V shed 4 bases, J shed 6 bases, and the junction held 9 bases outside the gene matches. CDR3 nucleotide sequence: TGTGCCAGCAGCTTCCAAAGCGGGAGGGTTGCCGGGGAGCTGTTTTTT. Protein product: CASSFQSGRVAGELFF.

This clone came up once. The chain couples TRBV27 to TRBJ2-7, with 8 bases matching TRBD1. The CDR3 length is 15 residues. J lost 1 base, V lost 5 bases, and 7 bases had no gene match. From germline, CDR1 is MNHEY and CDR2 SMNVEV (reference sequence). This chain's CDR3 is CASSLGQGLSYEQYF. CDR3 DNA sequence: TGTGCCAGCAGTCTTGGACAGGGATTATCCTACGAGCAGTACTTC.

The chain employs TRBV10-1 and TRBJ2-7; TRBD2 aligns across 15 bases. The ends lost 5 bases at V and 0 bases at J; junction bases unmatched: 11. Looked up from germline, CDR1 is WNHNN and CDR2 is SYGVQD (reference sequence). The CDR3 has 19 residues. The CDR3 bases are TGCGCCAGCAGTCCCACCGCGGGGACTAGCGGGAGGCTCTCCTACGAGCAGTACTTC. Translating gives CASSPTAGTSGRLSYEQYF.

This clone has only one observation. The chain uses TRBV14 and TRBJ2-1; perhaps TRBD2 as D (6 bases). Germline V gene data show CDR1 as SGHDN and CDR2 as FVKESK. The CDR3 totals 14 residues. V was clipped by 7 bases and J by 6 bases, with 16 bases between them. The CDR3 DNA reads TGTGCCAGCACCGCGGGAACAGGATTCAATGAGCAGTTCTTC. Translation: CASTAGTGFNEQFF.

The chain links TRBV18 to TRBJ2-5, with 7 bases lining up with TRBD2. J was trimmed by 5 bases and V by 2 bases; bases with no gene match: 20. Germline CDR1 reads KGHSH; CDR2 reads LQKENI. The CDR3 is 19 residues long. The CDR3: CASSPGRRRELGRRETQYF. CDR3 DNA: TGTGCCAGCTCACCAGGGCGTCGTCGGGAACTCGGGAGGAGGGAGACCCAGTACTTC.

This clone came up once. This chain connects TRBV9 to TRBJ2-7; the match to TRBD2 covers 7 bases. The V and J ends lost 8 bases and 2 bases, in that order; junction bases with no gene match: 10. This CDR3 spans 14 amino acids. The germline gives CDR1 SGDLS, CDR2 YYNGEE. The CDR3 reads CASTRGGDTYEQYF. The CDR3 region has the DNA TGTGCCAGTACGAGGGGAGGGGATACCTACGAGCAGTACTTC.

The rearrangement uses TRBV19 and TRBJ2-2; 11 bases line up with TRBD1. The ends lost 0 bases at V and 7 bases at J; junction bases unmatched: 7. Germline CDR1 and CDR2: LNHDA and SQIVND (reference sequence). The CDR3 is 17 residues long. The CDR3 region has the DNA TGTGCCAGTAGTATAGATCTCTGGACAGGGGGCGGCGGGGAGCTGTTTTTT. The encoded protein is CASSIDLWTGGGGELFF.

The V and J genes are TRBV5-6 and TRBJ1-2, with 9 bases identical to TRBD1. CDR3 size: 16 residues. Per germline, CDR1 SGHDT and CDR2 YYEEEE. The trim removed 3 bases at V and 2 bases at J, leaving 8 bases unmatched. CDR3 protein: CASSSSGTGQNYGYTF. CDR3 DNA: TGTGCCAGCAGCTCGAGCGGGACAGGGCAAAACTATGGCTACACCTTC.

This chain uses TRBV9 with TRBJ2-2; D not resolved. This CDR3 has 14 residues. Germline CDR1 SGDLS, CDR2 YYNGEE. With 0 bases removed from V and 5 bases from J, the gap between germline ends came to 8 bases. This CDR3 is CASSVATLTGELFF. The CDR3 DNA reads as TGTGCCAGCAGCGTAGCAACGTTGACCGGGGAGCTGTTTTTT.

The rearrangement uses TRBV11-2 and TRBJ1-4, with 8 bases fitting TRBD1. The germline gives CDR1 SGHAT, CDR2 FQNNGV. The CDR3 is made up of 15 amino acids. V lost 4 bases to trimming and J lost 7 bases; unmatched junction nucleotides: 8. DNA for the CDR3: TGTGCCAGCAGCTCCCGGGACAGGTGGCGTGAAAAACTGTTTTTT. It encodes CASSSRDRWREKLFF.

CDR3 protein: CASLPGTEITGELFF. The CDR3, as DNA: TGTGCCAGCCTGCCCGGGACAGAAATAACCGGGGAGCTGTTTTTT. This rearrangement joins TRBV7-8 to TRBJ2-2, with 7 bases identical to TRBD1. The CDR3 consists of 15 residues. CDR1 and CDR2 (germline): SGHVS, FQNEAQ. Trimming took 8 bases from V and 5 from J; bases not matched to a gene: 11.

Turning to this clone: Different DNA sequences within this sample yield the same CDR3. CDR3 sequence (DNA): TGTGCCAGCAGCTTGGTGATCTCTGGAAACACCATATATTTT. Translated: CASSLVISGNTIYF. This sequence joins TRBV11-2 and TRBJ1-3; D gene unclear. The CDR3 extends over 14 amino acids. Germline assignment: CDR1 SGHAT and CDR2 FQNNGV. V lost 3 bases and J 0 bases, leaving 6 bases between the germline ends.